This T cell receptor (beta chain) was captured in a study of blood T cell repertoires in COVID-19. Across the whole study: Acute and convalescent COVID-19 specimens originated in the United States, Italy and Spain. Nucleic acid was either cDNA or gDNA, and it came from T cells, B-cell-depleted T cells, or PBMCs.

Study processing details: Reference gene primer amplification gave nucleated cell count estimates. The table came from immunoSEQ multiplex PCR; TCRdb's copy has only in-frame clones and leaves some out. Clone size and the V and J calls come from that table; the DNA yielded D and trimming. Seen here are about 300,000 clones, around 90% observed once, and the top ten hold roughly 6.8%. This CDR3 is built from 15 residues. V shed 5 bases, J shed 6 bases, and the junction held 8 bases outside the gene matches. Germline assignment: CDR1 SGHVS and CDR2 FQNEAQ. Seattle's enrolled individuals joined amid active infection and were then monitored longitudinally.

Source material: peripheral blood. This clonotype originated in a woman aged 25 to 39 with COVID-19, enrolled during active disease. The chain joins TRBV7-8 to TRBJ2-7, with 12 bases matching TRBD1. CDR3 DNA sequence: TGTGCCAGCAGCCCGGGCCGGGACAGGGGGCTCGAGCAGTACTTC. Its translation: CASSPGRDRGLEQYF. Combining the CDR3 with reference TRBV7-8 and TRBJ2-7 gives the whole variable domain GAGVSQSPRYKVAKRGQDVALRCDPISGHVSLFWYQQALGQGPEFLTYFQNEAQLDKSGLPSDRFFAERPEGSVSTLKIQRTQQEDSAVYLCASSPGRDRGLEQYFGPGTRLTVT.